One sample yielded the 15 T cell receptor beta chains listed below, sequenced in a study of T cell repertoires in cytomegalovirus infection. Using its own MiXCR run on the reads, TCRdb lists one record per CDR3 protein. The sample consists of around 750,000 distinct CDR3 sequences, about 31% of them appearing once. For these receptors, no antigen is known. The material sequenced was cultured CD8+ T cells from PBMCs, taken from culture after CMV antigen stimulation. The receptors derive from a human donor in good health (CMV status not recorded). Some clones in this sample may be carry-over from other donors' samples.

This clonotype came up a few times. The J gene is TRBJ1-3, the V gene TRBV9; no definite D call. Germline V gene lookup returns CDR1 SGDLS and CDR2 YYNGEE. This CDR3 spans 12 amino acids. V was trimmed by 0 bases and J by 2 bases, leaving 0 bases between them. CDR3: CASSVAGNTIYF. CDR3 nucleotides: TGTGCCAGCAGCGTAGCTGGAAACACCATATATTTT.

The sample holds many counts of this clonotype. The gene calls are TRBV7-8 and TRBJ1-3; D possibly corresponds to TRBD1 (5 bases). Deletions cut 7 bases from V and 0 bases from J, with 13 bases between. The germline CDR1 and CDR2 sequences are SGHVS and FQNEAQ. The CDR3 consists of 15 residues. CDR3 nucleotides: TGTGCCAGCACCACAAGACAGCGCTCTGGAAACACCATATATTTT. Translation: CASTTRQRSGNTIYF.

This chain connects TRBV2 to TRBJ2-5; 11 nucleotides line up with TRBD2. The V gene end was trimmed by 3 bases and the J gene end by 2 bases; junction bases not matched to a gene: 8. The CDR3 contains 17 residues. Looked up from germline, CDR1 is SNHLY and CDR2 is FYNNEI. The CDR3 DNA follows: TGTGCCAGCAGTGATGTGGCTAGCGGGGGGTATCAAGAGACCCAGTACTTC. Residues: CASSDVASGGYQETQYF.

This clonotype turned up a few times. This rearrangement joins TRBV19 to TRBJ1-1; perhaps TRBD1 as D (5 bases). The germline V gene encodes CDR1 LNHDA and CDR2 SQIVND (reference sequence). V was shortened by 8 bases and J by 0 bases, with 25 bases between the two germline ends. This CDR3 is built from 18 residues. Here the CDR3 DNA reads TGTGCCAGTTCCAATTTCCCAGGGAAAAAGGACATGAACACTGAAGCTTTCTTT. This translates into CASSNFPGKKDMNTEAFF.

This chain connects TRBV27 to TRBJ1-6; the D gene is possibly TRBD1 (5 bases). The CDR3 length is 17 residues. V lost 1 base and J 0 bases, leaving 10 bases between the germline ends. Per germline, CDR1 MNHEY and CDR2 SMNVEV (reference sequence). CDR3 region: CASSLWGVSSYNSPLHF. The CDR3 nucleotides read TGTGCCAGCAGTTTATGGGGGGTTAGCTCCTATAATTCACCCCTCCACTTT.

The rearrangement links TRBV20-1 to TRBJ1-2, with D perhaps TRBD1 (5 bases). The V end was cut by 4 bases, the J end by 6 bases, with 6 bases between. The CDR3 is made up of 10 amino acids. Germline values: CDR1 DFQATT, CDR2 SNEGSKA (reference sequence). For the CDR3, the DNA is TGCAGTGCTATCAGGGATGGCTACACCTTC. This encodes CSAIRDGYTF.

The CDR3 protein is CASSLDWTGELFF. Here the CDR3 DNA reads TGTGCCAGCAGCTTGGATTGGACCGGGGAGCTGTTTTTT. The chain recombines TRBV5-4 with TRBJ2-2; no definite D call. CDR1 is SGHNT, CDR2 YYREEE, per germline (reference sequence). V was cut by 0 bases and J by 5 bases, with 5 bases left in between. The CDR3 runs 13 residues.

This clonotype was recorded a few times. This rearrangement joins TRBV5-5 to TRBJ2-7; 8 bases are shared with TRBD1. Germline trimming cut 3 bases from V and 0 bases from J; bases unmatched to any gene: 5. CDR1 SGHKS and CDR2 YYEKEE come from the germline V gene (reference sequence). This CDR3 has 15 residues. The CDR3 region is CASSSRQGISYEQYV. The DNA for the CDR3 is TGTGCCAGCAGCTCACGACAGGGGATCTCCTACGAGCAGTACGTC.

CDR3 in DNA: TGTGCCAGCAGTTTCGGGGTATTCCACAATGAGCAGTTCTTC. Translating gives CASSFGVFHNEQFF. The rearrangement joins TRBV27 to TRBJ2-1, with D tentatively TRBD2 (5 bases). V was clipped by 3 bases and J by 5 bases, with 11 bases between them. The CDR3 spans 14 residues. The germline gives CDR1 MNHEY, CDR2 SMNVEV (reference sequence).

The CDR3 region is CASSSRDITEAFF. The CDR3 nucleotides are TGTGCCAGCAGCTCCCGGGACATCACTGAAGCTTTCTTT. The chain is built from TRBV7-9 and TRBJ1-1; the D gene is possibly TRBD1 (6 bases). The CDR3 length is 13 residues. CDR1 is SEHNR, CDR2 FQNEAQ, per germline (reference sequence). V was shortened by 4 bases and J by 4 bases, with 10 bases between the two germline ends.

The rearrangement uses TRBV9 and TRBJ1-2, with D possibly TRBD1 on 5 matching bases. From germline, CDR1 is SGDLS and CDR2 YYNGEE. Trimming removed 7 bases from V and 0 bases from J, with 16 bases in between. This CDR3 has 15 residues. In DNA, the CDR3 is TGTGCCAGCTCCGCAGGGTCAAAAGCTAACTATGGCTACACCTTC. This translates into CASSAGSKANYGYTF.

This clonotype has ten or more counts. The chain links TRBV7-8 to TRBJ1-4, with D perhaps matching TRBD1 (5 bases). V lost 0 bases and J lost 3, with 14 bases in between. Germline values: CDR1 SGHVS, CDR2 FQNEAQ. The CDR3 is made up of 17 amino acids. CDR3: CASSLAGTGASNEKLFF. The DNA of the CDR3 is TGTGCCAGCAGCTTAGCGGGGACCGGAGCGTCTAATGAAAAACTGTTTTTT. The full variable domain, its missing parts supplied by reference TRBV7-8 and TRBJ1-4, is GAGVSQSPRYKVAKRGQDVALRCDPISGHVSLFWYQQALGQGPEFLTYFQNEAQLDKSGLPSDRFFAERPEGSVSTLKIQRTQQEDSAVYLCASSLAGTGASNEKLFFGSGTQLSVL.

This clonotype was counted between two and nine times. CDR3 sequence: CASGFDGGIMFGTDTQYF. The CDR3 DNA reads as TGTGCTAGTGGTTTTGATGGGGGGATAATGTTTGGCACAGATACGCAGTATTTT. The chain links TRBV12-5 to TRBJ2-3, with D perhaps matching TRBD2 (6 bases). The CDR3 has 18 residues. Germline V gene lookup returns CDR1 LGHNT and CDR2 FRNRAP. V gave up 3 bases and J gave up 1 base, with 20 bases separating them.

The chain joins TRBV6-6 to TRBJ1-2; D gene unclear. The V gene's germline CDR1 is MNHNY and CDR2 SVGAGI (reference sequence). V was cut by 0 bases and J by 9 bases, with 14 bases left in between. CDR3 length equals 14 residues. CDR3 in amino acids: CASSYSIGEGSYTF. CDR3 sequence (DNA): TGTGCCAGCAGTTACTCGATTGGGGAAGGAAGCTACACCTTC.

This clonotype was recorded a few times. This sequence joins TRBV12-3 or TRBV12-4 and TRBJ1-2, with D maybe TRBD1 (6 bases). The ends were cut back, 7 bases at V and 2 bases at J, with 14 bases in the middle. This CDR3 comprises 14 residues. The CDR3 protein is CASTHFGQNYGYTF. In DNA form, the CDR3 reads TGTGCCAGCACTCACTTCGGACAGAACTATGGCTACACCTTC.